This T cell receptor (beta chain) was sequenced during a study of CD8 T cells in Susac syndrome. Reverse transcription of 0.5 to 1 ug RNA was performed with random hexamers. An immunoSEQ multiplex PCR generated amplified TCR beta CDR3 products spanning 54 Vbeta and 13 Jbeta. TCRdb itself ran the immunoSEQ multiplex PCR reads through MiXCR, one entry per CDR3 protein. Of roughly 130,000 distinct CDR3 sequences listed, 96% are singletons. Germline CDR1 SGHTA, CDR2 FQGNSA. The V gene lost 6 bases and the J gene lost 4 bases, with 15 bases spanning the gap. The CDR3 is 14 residues long. The clonotype comes from a human donor with Susac syndrome. The sample taken for sequencing was CD4+ T cells from PBMCs. V gene TRBV7-2 combines with J gene TRBJ1-1; tentatively, D is TRBD1 (6 bases). The CDR3 is CASRAGQLGTEAFF. In DNA, the CDR3 is TGTGCCAGCAGGGCAGGACAGTTAGGCACTGAAGCTTTCTTT.